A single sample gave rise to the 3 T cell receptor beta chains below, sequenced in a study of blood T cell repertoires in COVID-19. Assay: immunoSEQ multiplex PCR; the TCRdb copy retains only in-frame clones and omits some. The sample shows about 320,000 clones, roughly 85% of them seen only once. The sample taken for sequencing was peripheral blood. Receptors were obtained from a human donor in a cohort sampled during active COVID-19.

CDR3 nucleotides: TGCGCCAGCTCGGAAGGACAGGGTGGCACTGAAGCTTTCTTT. It yields the protein CASSEGQGGTEAFF. The V gene is TRBV5-1, the J gene TRBJ1-1; TRBD1 agrees at 8 bases. Germline V gene lookup returns CDR1 SGHRS and CDR2 YFSETQ. The CDR3 is made up of 14 amino acids. With V trimmed by 7 bases and J by 4 bases, 9 bases remained unmatched.

CDR3 bases: TGTGCCAGCAGTGATATCGGGGGGGGGCTTACAGATACGCAGTATTTT. Translating gives CASSDIGGGLTDTQYF. The V gene is TRBV6-4, the J gene TRBJ2-3; TRBD2 matches at 8 bases. The trim removed 3 bases at V and 3 bases at J, leaving 8 bases unmatched. CDR1 and CDR2 from the germline V gene are MRHNA and SNTAGT. The length of the CDR3 is 16 residues.

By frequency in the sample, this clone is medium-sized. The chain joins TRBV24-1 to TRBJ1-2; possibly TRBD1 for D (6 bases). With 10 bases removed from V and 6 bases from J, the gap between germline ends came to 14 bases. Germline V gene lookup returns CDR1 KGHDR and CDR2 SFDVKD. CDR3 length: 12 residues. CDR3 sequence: CATLGGSDGYTF. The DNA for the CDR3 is TGTGCCACTTTAGGGGGTTCCGATGGCTACACCTTC.